A selection of T cell receptor beta chains follows, all from one sample in a study of cytomegalovirus exposure and HLA in healthy donors. Sequencing was performed with immunoSEQ multiplex PCR; in TCRdb, only in-frame clones are kept and a portion is missing. The sample consists of 150,000 to 200,000 clones, 81% of them appearing once. The specimen was PBMCs. The origin of the receptors is a man aged 40-49 years in good health and CMV-seropositive. Each CDR3 is given without its conserved first and last residue. The D gene is left open where the match is weak.

d_call: TRBD2
j_call: TRBJ2-2
v_call: TRBV7-2
cdr3_aa: ASSLRLASGELF

d_call: -
j_call: TRBJ1-5
v_call: TRBV2
cdr3_aa: ASMGTRLDPQH

d_call: TRBD1
j_call: TRBJ2-7
v_call: TRBV2
cdr3_aa: ASSEKGGIHEQY

d_call: -
j_call: TRBJ1-2
v_call: TRBV4-1
cdr3_aa: ASSQDDSLIYGYT

d_call: -
j_call: TRBJ1-4
v_call: TRBV6-1
cdr3_aa: ASSEKATNEKLF

d_call: -
j_call: TRBJ2-3
v_call: TRBV4-1
cdr3_aa: ASSQSARGTDTQY

d_call: -
j_call: TRBJ1-4
v_call: TRBV12-5
cdr3_aa: ASGLTQAGGEKLF

d_call: TRBD1
j_call: TRBJ2-3
v_call: TRBV4-2
cdr3_aa: ASSHSGQVKDTQY

d_call: TRBD1
j_call: TRBJ1-2
v_call: TRBV5-6
cdr3_aa: ASSLSGGQKLSFYGYT

d_call: TRBD2
j_call: TRBJ2-1
v_call: TRBV7-9
cdr3_aa: ASSLASLAGVISTNEQF

d_call: TRBD2
j_call: TRBJ2-2
v_call: TRBV6-5
cdr3_aa: ASSYGLAGTGELF

d_call: -
j_call: TRBJ2-7
v_call: TRBV21-1
cdr3_aa: ASVDRSSYEQY

d_call: -
j_call: TRBJ2-7
v_call: TRBV4-1
cdr3_aa: ASSLKGTPGEQY

d_call: TRBD2
j_call: TRBJ2-1
v_call: TRBV7-9
cdr3_aa: ASSSGLAGGGGNEQF

d_call: TRBD1
j_call: TRBJ2-1
v_call: TRBV5-4
cdr3_aa: ASSPTGSSYNEQF

d_call: TRBD1
j_call: TRBJ2-2
v_call: TRBV2
cdr3_aa: ARTGAPGGELF

d_call: TRBD2
j_call: TRBJ2-7
v_call: TRBV7-3
cdr3_aa: ASSSGGSSYEQY

d_call: TRBD1
j_call: TRBJ1-5
v_call: TRBV15
cdr3_aa: ATSRGQGASGESQH

d_call: TRBD2
j_call: -
v_call: TRBV28
cdr3_aa: ASTPSRASGRAGYEQY

d_call: TRBD1
j_call: TRBJ1-2
v_call: TRBV19
cdr3_aa: ASRWQGAGYGYT

d_call: TRBD2
j_call: TRBJ2-3
v_call: TRBV18
cdr3_aa: ASSPPTSGDTDTQY

d_call: TRBD1
j_call: TRBJ1-5
v_call: TRBV15
cdr3_aa: ATSRDLTGGQPQH

d_call: -
j_call: TRBJ2-2
v_call: TRBV6-4
cdr3_aa: ASRRDRSTGELF

d_call: -
j_call: TRBJ2-4
v_call: TRBV11-2
cdr3_aa: ASSLGRVAKNIQY

d_call: -
j_call: TRBJ2-5
v_call: TRBV19
cdr3_aa: ASSSSPQETQY

d_call: TRBD2
j_call: TRBJ2-7
v_call: TRBV7-8
cdr3_aa: ASSLGGYSESSYEQY

d_call: -
j_call: -
v_call: TRBV7-3
cdr3_aa: ASSLTGQYEQY

d_call: -
j_call: TRBJ2-3
v_call: TRBV28
cdr3_aa: ASSPPGDTQY